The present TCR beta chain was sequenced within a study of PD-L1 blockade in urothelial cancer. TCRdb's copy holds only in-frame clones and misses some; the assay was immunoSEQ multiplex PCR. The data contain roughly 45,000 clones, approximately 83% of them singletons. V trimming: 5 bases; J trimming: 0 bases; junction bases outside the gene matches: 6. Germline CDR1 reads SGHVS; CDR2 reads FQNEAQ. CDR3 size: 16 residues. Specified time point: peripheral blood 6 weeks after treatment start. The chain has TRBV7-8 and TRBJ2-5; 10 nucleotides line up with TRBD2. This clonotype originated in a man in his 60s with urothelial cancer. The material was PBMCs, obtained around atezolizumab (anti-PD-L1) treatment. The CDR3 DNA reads TGTGCCAGCAGCGCACCTAGCGGGGGCTACCAAGAGACCCAGTACTTC. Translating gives CASSAPSGGYQETQYF. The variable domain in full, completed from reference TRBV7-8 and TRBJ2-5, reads GAGVSQSPRYKVAKRGQDVALRCDPISGHVSLFWYQQALGQGPEFLTYFQNEAQLDKSGLPSDRFFAERPEGSVSTLKIQRTQQEDSAVYLCASSAPSGGYQETQYFGPGTRLLVL.